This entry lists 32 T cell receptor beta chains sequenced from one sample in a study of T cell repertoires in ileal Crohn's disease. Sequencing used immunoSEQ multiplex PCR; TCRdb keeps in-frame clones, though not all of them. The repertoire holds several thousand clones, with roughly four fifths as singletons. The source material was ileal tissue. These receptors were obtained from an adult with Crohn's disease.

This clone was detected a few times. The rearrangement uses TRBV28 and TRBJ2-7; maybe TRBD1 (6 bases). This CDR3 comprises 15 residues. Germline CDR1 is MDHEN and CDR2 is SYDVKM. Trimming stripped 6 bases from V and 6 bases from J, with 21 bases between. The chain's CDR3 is CASSHPNRAPGEQYF. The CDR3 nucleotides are TGTGCCAGCAGCCACCCAAACAGGGCCCCCGGCGAGCAGTACTTC.

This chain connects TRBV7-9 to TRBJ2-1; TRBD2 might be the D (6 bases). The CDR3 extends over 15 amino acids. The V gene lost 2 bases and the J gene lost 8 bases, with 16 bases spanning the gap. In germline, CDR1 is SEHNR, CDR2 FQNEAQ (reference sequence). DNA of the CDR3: TGTGCCAGCAGCTTAATGCGGGGCGCAGGCTATGAGCAGTTCTTC. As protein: CASSLMRGAGYEQFF.

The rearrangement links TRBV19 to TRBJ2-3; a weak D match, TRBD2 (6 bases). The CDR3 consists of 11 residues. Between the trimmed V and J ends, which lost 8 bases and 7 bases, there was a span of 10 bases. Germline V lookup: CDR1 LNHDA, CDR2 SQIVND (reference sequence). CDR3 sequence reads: CASSRDYTQYF. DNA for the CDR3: TGTGCCAGTTCCCGGGACTATACGCAGTATTTT.

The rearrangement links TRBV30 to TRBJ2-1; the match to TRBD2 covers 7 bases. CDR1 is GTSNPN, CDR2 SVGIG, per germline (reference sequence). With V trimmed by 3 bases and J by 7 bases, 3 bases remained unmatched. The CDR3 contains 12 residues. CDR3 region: CAWRWGGNEQFF. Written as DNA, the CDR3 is TGTGCCTGGAGGTGGGGGGGGAATGAGCAGTTCTTC.

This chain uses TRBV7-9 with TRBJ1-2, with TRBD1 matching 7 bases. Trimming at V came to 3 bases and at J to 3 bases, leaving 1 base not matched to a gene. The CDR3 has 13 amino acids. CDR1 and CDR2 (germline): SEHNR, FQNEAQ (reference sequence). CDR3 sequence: CASSFGTDYGYTF. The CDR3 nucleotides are TGTGCCAGCAGCTTCGGGACAGACTATGGCTACACCTTC.

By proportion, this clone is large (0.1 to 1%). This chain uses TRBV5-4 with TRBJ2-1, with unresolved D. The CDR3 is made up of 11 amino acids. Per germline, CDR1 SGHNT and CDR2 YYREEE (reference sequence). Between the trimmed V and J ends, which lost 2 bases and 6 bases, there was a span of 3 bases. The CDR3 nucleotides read TGTGCCAGCAGCTTTGGCAATGAGCAGTTCTTC. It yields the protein CASSFGNEQFF.

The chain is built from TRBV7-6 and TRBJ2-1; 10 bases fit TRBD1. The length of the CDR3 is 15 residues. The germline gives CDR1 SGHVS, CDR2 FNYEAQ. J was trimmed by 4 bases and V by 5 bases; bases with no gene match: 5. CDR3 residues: CASSRGQGGYNEQFF. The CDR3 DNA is TGTGCCAGCAGCAGAGGACAGGGGGGATACAATGAGCAGTTCTTC.

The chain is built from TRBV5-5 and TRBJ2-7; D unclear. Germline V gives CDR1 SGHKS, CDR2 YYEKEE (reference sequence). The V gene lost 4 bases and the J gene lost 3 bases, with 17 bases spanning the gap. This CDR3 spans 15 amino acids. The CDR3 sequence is CASSRLSRADYEQYF. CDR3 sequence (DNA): TGTGCCAGCAGCAGGCTAAGCAGAGCTGACTACGAGCAGTACTTC. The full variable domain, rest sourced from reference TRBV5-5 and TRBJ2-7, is DAGVTQSPTHLIKTRGQQVTLRCSPISGHKSVSWYQQVLGQGPQFIFQYYEKEERGRGNFPDRFSARQFPNYSSELNVNALLLGDSALYLCASSRLSRADYEQYFGPGTRLTVT.

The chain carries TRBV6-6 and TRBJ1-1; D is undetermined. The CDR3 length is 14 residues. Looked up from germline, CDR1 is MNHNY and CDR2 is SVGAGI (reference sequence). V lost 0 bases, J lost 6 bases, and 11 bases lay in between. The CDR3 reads CASSYSPPESEAFF. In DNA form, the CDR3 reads TGTGCCAGCAGTTACTCACCCCCGGAATCTGAAGCTTTCTTT.

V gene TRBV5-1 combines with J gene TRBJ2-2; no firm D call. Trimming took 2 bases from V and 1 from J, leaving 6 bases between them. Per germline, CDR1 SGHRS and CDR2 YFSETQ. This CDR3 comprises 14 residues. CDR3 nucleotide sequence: TGCGCCAGCAGCTTTACACTGAACACCGGGGAGCTGTTTTTT. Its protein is CASSFTLNTGELFF.

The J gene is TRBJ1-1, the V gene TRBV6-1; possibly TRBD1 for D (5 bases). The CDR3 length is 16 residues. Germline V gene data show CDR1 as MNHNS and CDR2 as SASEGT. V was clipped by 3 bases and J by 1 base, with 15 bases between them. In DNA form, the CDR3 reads TGTGCCAGCAGTGAGAGTGCGGGGCTGGGGAACACTGAAGCTTTCTTT. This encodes CASSESAGLGNTEAFF.

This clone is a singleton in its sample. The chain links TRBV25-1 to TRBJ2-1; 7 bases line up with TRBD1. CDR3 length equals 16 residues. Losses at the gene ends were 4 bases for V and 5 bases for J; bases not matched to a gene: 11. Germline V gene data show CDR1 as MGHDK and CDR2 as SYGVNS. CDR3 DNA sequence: TGTGCCAGCAGTGCCAGGGGGATAGGTTCCCACAATGAGCAGTTCTTC. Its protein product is CASSARGIGSHNEQFF.

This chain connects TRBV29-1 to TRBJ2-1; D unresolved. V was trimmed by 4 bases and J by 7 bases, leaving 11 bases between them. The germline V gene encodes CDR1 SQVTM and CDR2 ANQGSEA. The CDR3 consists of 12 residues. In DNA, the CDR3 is TGCAGCGTTGGGTCTGGAGAGAATGAGCAGTTCTTC. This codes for CSVGSGENEQFF.

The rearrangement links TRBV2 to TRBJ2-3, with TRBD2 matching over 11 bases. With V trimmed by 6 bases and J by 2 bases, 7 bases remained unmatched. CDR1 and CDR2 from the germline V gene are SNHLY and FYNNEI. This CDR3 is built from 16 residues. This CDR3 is CASRNGGLADTDTQYF. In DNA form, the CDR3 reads TGTGCCAGCAGGAATGGGGGACTAGCGGACACAGATACGCAGTATTTT.

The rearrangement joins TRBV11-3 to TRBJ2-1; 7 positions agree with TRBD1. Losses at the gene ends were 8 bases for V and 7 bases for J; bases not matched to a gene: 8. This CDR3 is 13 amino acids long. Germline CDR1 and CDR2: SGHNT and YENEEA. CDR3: CASAPQGMNEQFF. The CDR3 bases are TGTGCCAGCGCCCCACAGGGGATGAATGAGCAGTTCTTC.

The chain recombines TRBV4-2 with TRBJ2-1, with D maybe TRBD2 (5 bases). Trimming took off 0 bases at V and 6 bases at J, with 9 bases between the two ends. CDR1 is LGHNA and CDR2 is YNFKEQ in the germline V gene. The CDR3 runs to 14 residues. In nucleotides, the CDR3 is TGTGCCAGCAGCCAAGATGTAGCGACCAATGAGCAGTTCTTC. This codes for CASSQDVATNEQFF.

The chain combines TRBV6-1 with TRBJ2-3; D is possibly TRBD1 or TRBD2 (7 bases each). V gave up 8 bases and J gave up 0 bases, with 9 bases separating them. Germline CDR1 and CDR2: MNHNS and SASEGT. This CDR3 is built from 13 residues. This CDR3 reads CASQGGSTDTQYF. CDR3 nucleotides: TGTGCCAGCCAGGGGGGGAGCACAGATACGCAGTATTTT.

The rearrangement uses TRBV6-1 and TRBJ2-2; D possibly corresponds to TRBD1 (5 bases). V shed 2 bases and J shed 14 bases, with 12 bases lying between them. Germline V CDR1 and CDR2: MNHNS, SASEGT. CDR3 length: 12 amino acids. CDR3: CASSEPDRLLFF. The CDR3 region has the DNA TGTGCCAGCAGTGAACCCGACAGACTCCTGTTTTTT.

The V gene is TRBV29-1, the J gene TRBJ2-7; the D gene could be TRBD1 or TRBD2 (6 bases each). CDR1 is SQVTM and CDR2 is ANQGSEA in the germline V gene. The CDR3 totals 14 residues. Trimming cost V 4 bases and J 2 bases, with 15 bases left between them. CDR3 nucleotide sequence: TGCAGCGTTGGGGGGGCACTGCTTACCTACGAGCAGTACTTC. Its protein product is CSVGGALLTYEQYF.

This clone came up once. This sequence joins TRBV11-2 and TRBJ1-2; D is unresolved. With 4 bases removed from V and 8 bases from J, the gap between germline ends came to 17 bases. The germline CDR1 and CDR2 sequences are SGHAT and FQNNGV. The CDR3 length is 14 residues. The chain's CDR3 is CASSSPVYVRGYTF. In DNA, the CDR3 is TGTGCCAGCAGCTCACCCGTTTACGTCAGGGGCTACACCTTC.

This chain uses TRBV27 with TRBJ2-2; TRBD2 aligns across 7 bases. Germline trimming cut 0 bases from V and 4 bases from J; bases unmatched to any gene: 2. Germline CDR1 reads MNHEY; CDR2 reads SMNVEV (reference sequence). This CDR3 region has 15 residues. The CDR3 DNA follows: TGTGCCAGCAGTTTATCGACTAGCTTCACCGGGGAGCTGTTTTTT. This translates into CASSLSTSFTGELFF.

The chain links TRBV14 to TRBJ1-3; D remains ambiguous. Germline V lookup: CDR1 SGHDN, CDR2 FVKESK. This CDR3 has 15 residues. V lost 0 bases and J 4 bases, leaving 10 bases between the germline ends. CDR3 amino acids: CASSQDHGRGNTIYF. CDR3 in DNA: TGTGCCAGCAGCCAAGATCACGGGCGGGGAAACACCATATATTTT.

Here the CDR3 reads CASSATVNTEAFF. The CDR3 region has the DNA TGCGCCAGCAGTGCGACAGTGAACACTGAAGCTTTCTTT. The rearrangement joins TRBV5-1 to TRBJ1-1, with D perhaps TRBD1 (5 bases). This CDR3 region has 13 residues. Germline V gene sequence: CDR1 SGHRS, CDR2 YFSETQ. V was shortened by 5 bases and J by 0 bases, with 8 bases between the two germline ends.

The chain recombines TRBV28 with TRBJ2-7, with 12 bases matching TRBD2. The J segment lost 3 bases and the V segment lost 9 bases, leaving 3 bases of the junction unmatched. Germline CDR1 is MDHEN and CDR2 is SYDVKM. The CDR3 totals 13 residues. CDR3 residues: CASLTSGSYEQYF. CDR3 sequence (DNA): TGTGCCAGTCTGACTAGCGGGAGCTACGAGCAGTACTTC. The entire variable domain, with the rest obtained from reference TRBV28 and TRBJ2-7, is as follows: DVKVTQSSRYLVKRTGEKVFLECVQDMDHENMFWYRQDPGLGLRLIYFSYDVKMKEKGDIPEGYSVSREKKERFSLILESASTNQTSMYLCASLTSGSYEQYFGPGTRLTVT.

The CDR3 is CAISRDNEQFF. CDR3 DNA: TGTGCCATCAGCCGGGACAATGAGCAGTTCTTC. J is TRBJ2-1 and V is TRBV10-3; D uncertain. The CDR3 is 11 residues long. The V end lost 6 bases, the J end lost 5 bases, and 5 bases lay between the germline ends. CDR1 ENHRY and CDR2 SYGVKD come from the germline V gene.

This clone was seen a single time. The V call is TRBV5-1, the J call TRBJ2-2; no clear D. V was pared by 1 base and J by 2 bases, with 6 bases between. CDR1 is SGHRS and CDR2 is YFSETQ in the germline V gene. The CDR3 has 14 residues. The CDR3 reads CASSLQQNTGELFF. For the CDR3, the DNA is TGCGCCAGCAGCTTGCAACAAAACACCGGGGAGCTGTTTTTT.

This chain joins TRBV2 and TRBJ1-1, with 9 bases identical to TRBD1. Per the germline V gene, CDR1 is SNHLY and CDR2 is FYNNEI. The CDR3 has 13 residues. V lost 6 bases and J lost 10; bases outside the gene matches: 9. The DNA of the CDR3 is TGTGCCAGCAGAGGCCTGACAGGGGGGTCAGCTTTCTTT. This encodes CASRGLTGGSAFF.

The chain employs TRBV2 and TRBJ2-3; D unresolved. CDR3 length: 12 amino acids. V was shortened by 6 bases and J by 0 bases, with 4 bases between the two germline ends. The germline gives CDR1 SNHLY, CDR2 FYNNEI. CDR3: CASRTSTDTQYF. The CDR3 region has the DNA TGTGCCAGCAGGACTAGCACAGATACGCAGTATTTT.

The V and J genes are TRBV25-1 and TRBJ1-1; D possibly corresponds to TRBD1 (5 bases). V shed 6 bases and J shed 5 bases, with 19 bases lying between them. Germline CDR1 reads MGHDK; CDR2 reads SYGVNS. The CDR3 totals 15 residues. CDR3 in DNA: TGTGCCAGCAGGGGGGGAGTGGCCTTGAGGACTGAAGCTTTCTTT. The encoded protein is CASRGGVALRTEAFF.

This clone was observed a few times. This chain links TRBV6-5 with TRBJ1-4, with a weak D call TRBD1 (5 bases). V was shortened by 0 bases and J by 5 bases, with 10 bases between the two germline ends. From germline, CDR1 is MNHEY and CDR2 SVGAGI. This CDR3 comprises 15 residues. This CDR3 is CASSYSGNRNEKLFF. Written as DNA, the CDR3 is TGTGCCAGCAGTTACTCGGGTAACAGGAATGAAAAACTGTTTTTT.

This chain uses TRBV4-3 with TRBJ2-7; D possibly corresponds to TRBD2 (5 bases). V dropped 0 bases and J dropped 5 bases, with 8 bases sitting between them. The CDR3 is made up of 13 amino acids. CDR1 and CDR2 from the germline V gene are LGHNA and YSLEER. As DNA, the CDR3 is TGCGCCAGCAGCCAAGATGTGCGGGACGAGCAGTACTTC. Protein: CASSQDVRDEQYF.

The CDR3 nucleotides are TGTGCCAGCAGCTTAGGTACAGTCCGGGAGACCCAGTACTTC. Translating gives CASSLGTVRETQYF. The chain recombines TRBV7-8 with TRBJ2-5; D ambiguous. The CDR3 totals 14 residues. V was pared by 1 base and J by 5 bases, with 11 bases between. Germline V CDR1 and CDR2: SGHVS, FQNEAQ.